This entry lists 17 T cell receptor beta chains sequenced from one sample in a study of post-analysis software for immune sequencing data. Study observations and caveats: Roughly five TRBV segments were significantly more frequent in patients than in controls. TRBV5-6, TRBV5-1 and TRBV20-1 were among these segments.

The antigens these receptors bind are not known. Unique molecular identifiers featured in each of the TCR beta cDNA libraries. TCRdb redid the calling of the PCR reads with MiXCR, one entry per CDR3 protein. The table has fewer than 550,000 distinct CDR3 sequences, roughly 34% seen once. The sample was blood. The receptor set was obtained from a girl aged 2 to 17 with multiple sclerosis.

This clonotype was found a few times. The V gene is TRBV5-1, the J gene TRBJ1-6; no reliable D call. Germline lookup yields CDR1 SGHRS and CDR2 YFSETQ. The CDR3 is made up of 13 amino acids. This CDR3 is CASRWEDNSPLHF. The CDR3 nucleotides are TGCGCGTCACGGTGGGAGGACAATTCACCCCTCCACTTT.

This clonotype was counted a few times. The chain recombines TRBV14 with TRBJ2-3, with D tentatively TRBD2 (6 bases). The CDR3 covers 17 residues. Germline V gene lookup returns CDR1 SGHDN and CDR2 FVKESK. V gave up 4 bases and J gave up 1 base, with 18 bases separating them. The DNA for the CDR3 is TGTGCCAGCAGCCCCCCGTTTGGCGGGGCCCGCACAGATACGCAGTATTTT. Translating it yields CASSPPFGGARTDTQYF.

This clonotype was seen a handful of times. CDR3 sequence: CASSLRITNTEAFF. CDR3 nucleotides: TGTGCCAGCAGCTTACGGATAACGAACACTGAAGCTTTCTTT. The gene calls are TRBV11-1 and TRBJ1-1, with unresolved D. The CDR3 consists of 14 residues. Between the trimmed V and J ends, which lost 2 bases and 1 base, there was a span of 8 bases. Germline CDR1 reads SGHAT; CDR2 reads FQDESV (reference sequence).

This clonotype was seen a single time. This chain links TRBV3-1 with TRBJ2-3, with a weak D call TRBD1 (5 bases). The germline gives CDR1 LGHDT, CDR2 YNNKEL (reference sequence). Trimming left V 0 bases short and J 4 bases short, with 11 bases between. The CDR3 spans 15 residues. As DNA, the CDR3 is TGTGCCAGCAGCCAAGATGGCGGACAAGCAGATACGCAGTATTTT. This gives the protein CASSQDGGQADTQYF.

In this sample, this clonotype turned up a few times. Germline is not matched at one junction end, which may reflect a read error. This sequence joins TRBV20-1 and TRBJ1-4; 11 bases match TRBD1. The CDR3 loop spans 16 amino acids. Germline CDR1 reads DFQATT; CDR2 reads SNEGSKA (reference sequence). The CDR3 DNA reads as TGCAGTGCCCCCGGGACAGGGGGATGGGCTAATGAAAAGCTGTTTTTT. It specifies CSAPGTGGWANEKLFF.

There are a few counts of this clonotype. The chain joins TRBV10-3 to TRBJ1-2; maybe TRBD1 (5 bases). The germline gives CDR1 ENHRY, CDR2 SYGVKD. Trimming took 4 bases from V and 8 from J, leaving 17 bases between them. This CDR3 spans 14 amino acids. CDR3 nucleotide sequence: TGTGCCATCAGTGGCCAAGACGGGGCGTGGGGCTACACCTTC. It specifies CAISGQDGAWGYTF.

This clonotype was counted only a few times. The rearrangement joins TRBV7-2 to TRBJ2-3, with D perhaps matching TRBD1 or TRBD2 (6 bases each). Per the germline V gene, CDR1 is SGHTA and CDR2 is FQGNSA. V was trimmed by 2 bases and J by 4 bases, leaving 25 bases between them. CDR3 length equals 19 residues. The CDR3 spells CASSLRGARTAFFPDTQYF. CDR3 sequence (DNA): TGTGCCAGCAGCTTAAGGGGGGCGCGGACAGCCTTTTTCCCAGATACGCAGTATTTT.

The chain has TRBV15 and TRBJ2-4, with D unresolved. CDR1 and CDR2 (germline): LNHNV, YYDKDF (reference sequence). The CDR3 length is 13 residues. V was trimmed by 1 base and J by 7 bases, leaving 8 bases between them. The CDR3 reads CATSRVSGNIQYF. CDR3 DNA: TGTGCCACCAGCAGAGTGTCCGGGAACATTCAGTACTTC.

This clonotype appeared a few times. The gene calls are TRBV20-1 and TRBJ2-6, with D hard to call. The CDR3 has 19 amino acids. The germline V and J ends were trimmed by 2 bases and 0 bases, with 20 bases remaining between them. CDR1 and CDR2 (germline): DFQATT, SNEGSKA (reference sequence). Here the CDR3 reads CSARPPPRVENSGANVLTF. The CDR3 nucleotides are TGCAGTGCTAGACCCCCACCCCGGGTGGAAAACTCTGGGGCCAACGTCCTGACTTTC.

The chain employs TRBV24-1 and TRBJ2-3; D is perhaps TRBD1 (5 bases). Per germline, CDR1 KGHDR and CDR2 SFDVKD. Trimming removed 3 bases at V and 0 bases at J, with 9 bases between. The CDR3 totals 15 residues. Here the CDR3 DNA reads TGTGCCACCAGTGATGGGGCCCTCAGCACAGATACGCAGTATTTT. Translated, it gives CATSDGALSTDTQYF.

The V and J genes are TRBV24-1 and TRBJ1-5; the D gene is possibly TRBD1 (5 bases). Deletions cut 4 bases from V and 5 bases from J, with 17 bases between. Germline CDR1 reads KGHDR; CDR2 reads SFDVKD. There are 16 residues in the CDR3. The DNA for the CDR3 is TGTGCCACCAGTGACCCCGGTCCCCCGGGGGATCAGCCCCAGCATTTT. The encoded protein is CATSDPGPPGDQPQHF.

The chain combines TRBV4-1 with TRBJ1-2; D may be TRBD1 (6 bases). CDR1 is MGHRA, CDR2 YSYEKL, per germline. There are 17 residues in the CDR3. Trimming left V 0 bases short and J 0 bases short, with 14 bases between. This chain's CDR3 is CASSQDGQGLANYGYTF. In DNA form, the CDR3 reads TGCGCCAGCAGCCAAGATGGTCAGGGGTTAGCTAACTATGGCTACACCTTC.

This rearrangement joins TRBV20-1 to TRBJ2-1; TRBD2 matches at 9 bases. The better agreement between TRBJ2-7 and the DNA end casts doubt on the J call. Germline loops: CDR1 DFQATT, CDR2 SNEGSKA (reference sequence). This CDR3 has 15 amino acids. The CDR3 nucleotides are TGCAGTGCTAGCGCGGGGACTAGCTCCTACAATGAGCAGTACTTC. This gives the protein CSASAGTSSYNEQYF.

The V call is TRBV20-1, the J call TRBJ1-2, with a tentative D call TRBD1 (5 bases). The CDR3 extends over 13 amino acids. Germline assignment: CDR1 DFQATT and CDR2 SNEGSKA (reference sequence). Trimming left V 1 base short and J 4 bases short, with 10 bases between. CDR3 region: CSARGTGLYGYTF. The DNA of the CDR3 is TGCAGTGCTAGAGGAACAGGCCTCTATGGCTACACCTTC.

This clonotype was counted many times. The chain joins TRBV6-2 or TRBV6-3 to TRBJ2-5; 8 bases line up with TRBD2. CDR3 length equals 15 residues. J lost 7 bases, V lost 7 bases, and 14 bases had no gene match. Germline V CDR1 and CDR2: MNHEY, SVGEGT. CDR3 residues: CASTPSGGARLTQYF. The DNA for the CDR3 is TGTGCCAGCACCCCGTCGGGGGGGGCCAGGTTGACCCAGTACTTC.

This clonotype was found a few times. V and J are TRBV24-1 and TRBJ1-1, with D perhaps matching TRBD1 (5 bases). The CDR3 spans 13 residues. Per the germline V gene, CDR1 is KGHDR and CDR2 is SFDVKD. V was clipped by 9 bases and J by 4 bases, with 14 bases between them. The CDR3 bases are TGTGCCACCGCCTCAGAGAGGGGCACTGAAGCTTTCTTT. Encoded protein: CATASERGTEAFF.

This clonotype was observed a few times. The DNA for the CDR3 is TGCGCCAGCAGCTCGGAGCCCAGAAACTATGGCTACACCTTC. Protein product: CASSSEPRNYGYTF. V usage is TRBV5-1 and J usage is TRBJ1-2; the D is unclear. V gave up 3 bases and J gave up 2 bases, with 11 bases separating them. The CDR3 sequence is 14 residues long. Germline CDR1 and CDR2: SGHRS and YFSETQ.